Listed below are T cell receptor beta chains from one sample, sequenced in a study of monozygotic twins with inflammatory bowel disease. Using the 5' RACE reads, TCRdb records one entry per CDR3 protein without DNA. This sample's table reports fewer than 400,000 distinct CDR3 sequences. Material for sequencing was blood. These receptors all stem from a human donor with ulcerative colitis or Crohn's disease, or a healthy co-twin of an affected twin (not recorded which). The CDR3 runs from the conserved cysteine through the conserved F or W.

j_call v_call cdr3_aa
TRBJ1-2 TRBV12-3/TRBV12-4 CASSLGTGAYGYTF
TRBJ2-1 TRBV7-2 CASSTAGTAGYNEQFF
TRBJ2-3 TRBV19 CASSRSVTDTQYF
TRBJ2-7 TRBV4-2 CASSQSRALEQYF
TRBJ2-2 TRBV27 CASSLAGVGYGELFF
TRBJ2-1 TRBV29-1 CSVFSGRAYNDQFF
TRBJ2-3 TRBV6-1 CASIRDRGRADTQYF
TRBJ1-3 TRBV10-3 CAISDRGSGNTIYF
TRBJ2-7 TRBV12-3/TRBV12-4 CASSRDRTQYEQYF
TRBJ1-5 TRBV5-6 CASSPRGSVNQPQHF
TRBJ2-3 TRBV6-5 CASSYSREPRGTDTQYF
TRBJ2-3 TRBV7-3 CASSTTSSTDTQYF
TRBJ1-2 TRBV24-1 CAASRGAVGYTF
TRBJ2-1 TRBV4-2 CASSQVLGNEQFF
TRBJ2-7 TRBV28 CASETYGTGKPYEQYF
TRBJ2-1 TRBV20-1 CSARVQTVGEQFF
TRBJ1-5 TRBV20-1 CSAQPAGLSNQPQHF
TRBJ2-3 TRBV6-1 CASRTNPGQGADTQYF
TRBJ1-4 TRBV20-1 CSARDPGSGLANEKLFF
TRBJ2-3 TRBV6-1 CASRTASSTDTQYF
TRBJ1-2 TRBV20-1 CSARVANYGYTF